This T cell receptor beta chain emerged from a study of blood T cell repertoires in COVID-19. In the original workflow: Amplified reference gene primers provided the basis for estimating nucleated cell counts. Assay: immunoSEQ multiplex PCR; the TCRdb copy retains only in-frame clones and omits some. The V and J calls and the clone size are those of that table, but D and trimming were determined from the DNA. Of approximately 100,000 clones detected, 75% to 85% appear once; the ten largest clones hold approximately 6.2%. The trim removed 5 bases at V and 3 bases at J, leaving 4 bases unmatched. The V gene's germline CDR1 is MDHEN and CDR2 SYDVKM. The CDR3 runs to 14 residues.

The rearrangement links TRBV28 to TRBJ1-2; the match to TRBD1 covers 9 bases. The TCR comes from an elderly man with COVID-19, enrolled during active disease. The sample consisted of peripheral blood. CDR3 sequence (DNA): TGTGCCAGCAGTCGGACAGGGGAGTACTATGGCTACACCTTC. Encoded protein: CASSRTGEYYGYTF.